The clone carrying this T cell receptor (beta chain) was counted ten times or more. What it recognizes is unknown. This CDR3 region has 13 residues. V shed 0 bases and J shed 3 bases, with 4 bases lying between them. The germline V gene has CDR1 SGHNT and CDR2 YENEEA. This record comes from a study of early T cells in non-severe SARS-CoV-2 infection. Study-level points and caveats: Comparison of clonotypes with VDJdb favored anti-spike CD8 responses while missing private and CD4 specificities.

In TCRdb, the 5' RACE reads were re-called with MiXCR into one record per CDR3 protein. The sample includes about 48,000 distinct CDR3 sequences, around 9.5% of them seen just once. V gene TRBV11-3 combines with J gene TRBJ2-3; D gene ambiguous. Sequenced input: whole blood. The sequence was obtained from an adult who was a healthcare worker with PCR-confirmed SARS-CoV-2 infection or an uninfected control (not recorded which). The CDR3 region is CASSLEVTDTQYF. The CDR3 DNA reads TGTGCCAGCAGCTTAGAAGTAACAGATACGCAGTATTTT. The full variable domain, rest sourced from reference TRBV11-3 and TRBJ2-3, is EAGVVQSPRYKIIEKKQPVAFWCNPISGHNTLYWYLQNLGQGPELLIRYENEEAVDDSQLPKDRFSAERLKGVDSTLKIQPAELGDSAVYLCASSLEVTDTQYFGPGTRLTVL.